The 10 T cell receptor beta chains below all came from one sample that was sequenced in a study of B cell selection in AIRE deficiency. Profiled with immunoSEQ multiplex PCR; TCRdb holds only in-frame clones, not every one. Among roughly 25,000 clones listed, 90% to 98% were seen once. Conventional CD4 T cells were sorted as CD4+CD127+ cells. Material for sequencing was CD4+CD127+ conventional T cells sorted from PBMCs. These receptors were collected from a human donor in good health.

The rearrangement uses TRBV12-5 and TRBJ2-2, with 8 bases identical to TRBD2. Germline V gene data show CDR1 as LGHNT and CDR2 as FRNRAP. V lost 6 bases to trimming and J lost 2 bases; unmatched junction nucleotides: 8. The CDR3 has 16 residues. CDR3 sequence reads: CASGPPGGGNTGELFF. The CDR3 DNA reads TGTGCTAGTGGCCCACCCGGGGGGGGTAACACCGGGGAGCTGTTTTTT.

The chain's CDR3 is CAISATSKGGEQYF. The DNA for the CDR3 is TGTGCCATCAGTGCCACTAGCAAGGGTGGGGAGCAGTACTTC. V and J are TRBV10-3 and TRBJ2-7; TRBD2 is a possible D gene (6 bases). V lost 4 bases, J lost 7 bases, and 17 bases lay in between. The length of the CDR3 is 14 residues. Germline CDR1 reads ENHRY; CDR2 reads SYGVKD.

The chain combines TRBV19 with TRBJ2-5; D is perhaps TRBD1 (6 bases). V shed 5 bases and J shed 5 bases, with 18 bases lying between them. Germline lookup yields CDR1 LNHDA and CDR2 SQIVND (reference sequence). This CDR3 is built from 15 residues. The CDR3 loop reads CASSPAALGAETQYF. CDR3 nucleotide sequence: TGTGCCAGTAGTCCAGCGGCGTTGGGGGCCGAGACCCAGTACTTC.

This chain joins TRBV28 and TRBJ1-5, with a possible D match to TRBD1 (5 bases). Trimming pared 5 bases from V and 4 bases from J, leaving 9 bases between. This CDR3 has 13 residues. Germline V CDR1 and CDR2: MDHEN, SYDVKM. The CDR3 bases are TGTGCCAGCAGTACAGGAGGAAATCAGCCCCAGCATTTT. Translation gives CASSTGGNQPQHF.

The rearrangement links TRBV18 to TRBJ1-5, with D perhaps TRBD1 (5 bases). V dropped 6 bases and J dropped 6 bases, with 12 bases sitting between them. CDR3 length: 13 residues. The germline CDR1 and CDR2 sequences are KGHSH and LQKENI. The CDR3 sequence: CASSTGGGQPQHF. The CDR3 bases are TGTGCCAGCTCCACGGGGGGGGGTCAGCCCCAGCATTTT.

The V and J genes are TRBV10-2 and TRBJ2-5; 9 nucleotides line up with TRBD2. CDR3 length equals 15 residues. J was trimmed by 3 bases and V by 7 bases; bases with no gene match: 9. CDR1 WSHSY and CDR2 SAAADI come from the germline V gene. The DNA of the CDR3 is TGCGCCAGCATATTTCGACTAGCGGACGAAGAGACCCAGTACTTC. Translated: CASIFRLADEETQYF.

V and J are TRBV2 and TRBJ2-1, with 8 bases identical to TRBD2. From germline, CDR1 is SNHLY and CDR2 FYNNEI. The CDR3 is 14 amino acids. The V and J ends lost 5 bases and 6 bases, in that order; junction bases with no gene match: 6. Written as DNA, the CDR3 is TGTGCCAGCAGTTCAGCGGGAGAGCGCAATGAGCAGTTCTTC. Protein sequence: CASSSAGERNEQFF.

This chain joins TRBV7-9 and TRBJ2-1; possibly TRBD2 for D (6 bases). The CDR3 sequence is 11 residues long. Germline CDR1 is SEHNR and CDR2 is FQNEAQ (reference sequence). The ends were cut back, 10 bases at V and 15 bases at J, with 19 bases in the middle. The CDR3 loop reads CAIGGDQGLFF. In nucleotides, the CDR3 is TGTGCCATCGGAGGGGACCAGGGCCTGTTCTTC.

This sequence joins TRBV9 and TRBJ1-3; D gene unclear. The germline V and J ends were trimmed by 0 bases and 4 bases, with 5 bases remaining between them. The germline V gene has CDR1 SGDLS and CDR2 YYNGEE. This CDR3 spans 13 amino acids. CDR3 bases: TGTGCCAGCAGCGTAGCGGGGGGAAACACCATATATTTT. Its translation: CASSVAGGNTIYF.

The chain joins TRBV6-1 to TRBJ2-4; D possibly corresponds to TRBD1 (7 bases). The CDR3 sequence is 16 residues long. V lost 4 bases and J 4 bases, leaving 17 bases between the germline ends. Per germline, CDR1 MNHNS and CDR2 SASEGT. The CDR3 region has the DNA TGTGCCAGCAGTGTGGAGGCCAGGGGGGCAAAAAACATTCAGTACTTC. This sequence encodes CASSVEARGAKNIQYF.